This T cell receptor (beta chain) appears in the sequencing data of a study of blood T cell repertoires in COVID-19. CDR3 length: 13 residues. Trimming shortened V by 4 bases and J by 8 bases, and 14 bases separated the two germline ends. Per the germline V gene, CDR1 is MNHNY and CDR2 is SVGAGI (reference sequence). Sequencing used immunoSEQ multiplex PCR; TCRdb keeps in-frame clones, though not all of them. Of 250,000 or so clones listed, 85% to 90% are singletons. The genes are TRBV6-6 and TRBJ1-2; D remains ambiguous. Sequenced sample: PBMCs or T cells enriched from blood (not recorded which). The source of this sequence is a man aged 50-59 years who had been exposed to COVID-19. CDR3 amino acids: CASSWIDEEGYTF. The CDR3 DNA sequence: TGTGCCAGCAGTTGGATAGATGAGGAGGGCTACACCTTC.